Below, one T cell receptor beta chain is given with its context. Its antigen has not been determined. No base qualities exist here, and no much larger clone lies one base off it. TCRbeta CDR3 regions were amplified from genomic DNA by means of the immunoSEQ Assay, a bias-controlled multiplex PCR. The authors' analysis ran thus. Within the assay, amplification of reference gene primers was used to estimate how many nucleated cells each sample contained. To quantify the absolute abundance of each unique TCRbeta CDR3 rearrangement, sequence reads were collapsed and filtered. Productive Simpson clonality was computed per sample as the square root of Simpson's diversity index over productive rearrangements. The source is immuneACCESS, and TCRdb retained only in-frame sequences with V and J called. Part of the clones is not carried over; for the studies checked, unresolved V genes explain less than half of this, and the remainder is unexplained. From that table come the V and J calls and clone size; the DNA was used to work out D and trimming. The sample has about 19,000 clones on record, approximately 88% of them singletons. The ten largest clones represent 3.2% of the sample.

The sample originates from a study of blood T cell repertoires in COVID-19 (dated by TCRdb to 2018 to 2020). In terms of the full investigation: The collaborator samples originated in the United States, Italy and Spain and spanned the acute and convalescent phases of COVID-19. The material from the prospective study consisted of cDNA or gDNA derived from T cells, B-cell-depleted T cells, or PBMCs. Deeply sampled blood TCRbeta repertoires from subjects exposed to, actively infected with, or recovered from COVID-19 were included in the dataset. A freely available public database, intended as a resource for researchers studying the immune response to SARS-CoV-2, is where the repertoires were released. The samples were drawn from two sources: the first 160 participants of the ongoing ImmuneRACE study, and 950 to 1,500 subjects contributed by 6 global collaborators. The sample metadata nearly always contained a de-identified subject ID, COVID-19 status, age in years and sex. Where available, HLA class I and class II types were obtained from metadata supplied by the sample provider rather than from assay-based typing. Summary of the overall study and its limitations: How much clinical and demographic metadata was included differed by source and by participant, and the metadata was provided uncurated.

Whole blood was collected in K2EDTA tubes by collaborating institutions according to the institutions' own protocols. For TCRbeta analysis, collaborator samples were shipped as frozen whole blood, as isolated PBMCs, or as DNA extracted from either sample type. V loses 3 bases of germline sequence and J loses 0 bases, and the interval between the two ends is 15 bases. The CDR3 contains 16 residues, cysteine and phenylalanine counted. The kept DNA is CDR3 alone, 48 bases in frame from the first base. Taken from the germline V gene (reference sequence), the CDR1 and CDR2 loops are SGHNT and YYREEE. The sequence joins TRBV5-4 to TRBJ1-2; TRBD1 might be the D gene, on 6 matching bases. The sequence derives from a human donor in a cohort sampled during active COVID-19. The material sequenced was peripheral blood. This receptor carries the CDR3 CASSSGGQGSNYGYTF. The DNA sequence is TGTGCCAGCAGCTCCGGGGGGCAGGGCTCTAACTATGGCTACACCTTC. The full variable domain, completed from the reference TRBV5-4 and TRBJ1-2 proteins outside the CDR3, reads ETGVTQSPTHLIKTRGQQVTLRCSSQSGHNTVSWYQQALGQGPQFIFQYYREEENGRGNFPPRFSGLQFPNYSSELNVNALELDDSALYLCASSSGGQGSNYGYTFGSGTRLTVV.